This T cell receptor beta chain stems from a study of blood T cell repertoires in COVID-19. Study-level background: The origin of the acute and convalescent COVID-19 samples was the United States, Italy and Spain. Nucleic acid was either cDNA or gDNA, and it came from T cells, B-cell-depleted T cells, or PBMCs.

Exposed participants encountered a COVID-19 case during the 2 weeks preceding study entry. CDR3 length: 13 amino acids. Trimming removed 4 bases at V and 1 base at J, with 7 bases between. Germline-derived CDR1 and CDR2 are LNHDA and SQIVND (reference sequence). Original processing methods: Amplifying reference gene primers gave estimates of nucleated cell counts. Data came from immunoSEQ multiplex PCR; TCRdb stores just in-frame clones and leaves some out. D and trimming come from the DNA, and the V and J calls and clone size come from that table. The sample shows fewer than 250,000 clones, roughly 84% of them seen only once.

The source material was PBMCs or T cells enriched from blood (not recorded which). The V call is TRBV19, the J call TRBJ1-1, with D perhaps matching TRBD1 (5 bases). The TCR comes from a woman aged 25 to 39 who had been exposed to COVID-19. The CDR3 sequence: CASSKGQNTEAFF. Written as DNA, the CDR3 is TGTGCCAGTAGTAAAGGACAGAACACTGAAGCTTTCTTT.